A single sample is the source of the 14 T cell receptor beta chains below, sequenced in a study of CD4 T cells in relation to SARS-CoV-2 and coronaviruses. These receptors' antigens are unknown. Sequenced by immunoSEQ multiplex PCR; TCRdb stores in-frame clones only, minus some. The data contain under 20,000 clones, 82% of them singletons. Unexposed donor CD4+ T cells date from about 2010-2019, before the COVID-19 pandemic. Isolation of CD4+ T cells took place after nine to ten days in culture. What was sequenced was CD4+ T cells from PBMCs, cultured in vitro. The receptors stem from a human donor in good health.

By share of the sample, this clone is medium-sized (0.01 to 0.1%). The rearrangement uses TRBV5-7 and TRBJ2-5, with 7 bases aligning to TRBD1. TRBV5-7 is marked as an open reading frame, function uncertain. The ends lost 0 bases at V and 5 bases at J; junction bases unmatched: 10. CDR3 length equals 16 residues. The CDR3, as DNA: TGTGCCAGCAGCTTGGGGACAGGCCCGATTGGGGAGACCCAGTACTTC. Translated, it gives CASSLGTGPIGETQYF.

The rearrangement uses TRBV5-1 and TRBJ2-1; D not certain. Germline V CDR1 and CDR2: SGHRS, YFSETQ. The germline V and J ends were trimmed by 0 bases and 7 bases, with 11 bases remaining between them. This CDR3 comprises 14 residues. CDR3 amino acids: CASSLDPSSNEQFF. CDR3 sequence (DNA): TGCGCCAGCAGCTTGGACCCCTCTTCTAATGAGCAGTTCTTC.

V and J are TRBV30 and TRBJ1-5, with TRBD1 as a possible D gene (5 bases). Germline V lookup: CDR1 GTSNPN, CDR2 SVGIG (reference sequence). Trimming removed 1 base from V and 5 bases from J, with 9 bases in between. The length of the CDR3 is 13 residues. CDR3 amino acids: CAWSGQGDQPQHF. The CDR3 coding sequence is TGTGCCTGGAGTGGGCAGGGTGATCAGCCCCAGCATTTT.

V usage is TRBV11-3 and J usage is TRBJ2-2, with D hard to call. The CDR3 spans 14 residues. The V end was cut by 3 bases, the J end by 3 bases, with 8 bases between. Germline values: CDR1 SGHNT, CDR2 YENEEA. CDR3 in amino acids: CASSFGGYTGELFF. The CDR3 region has the DNA TGTGCCAGCAGCTTCGGCGGCTACACCGGGGAGCTGTTTTTT.

The chain links TRBV5-4 to TRBJ1-5; TRBD1 matches at 8 bases. V trimming: 3 bases; J trimming: 7 bases; junction bases outside the gene matches: 9. Germline-derived CDR1 and CDR2 are SGHNT and YYREEE (reference sequence). The CDR3 totals 15 residues. The CDR3 sequence: CASSSDRGPAQPQHF. CDR3 nucleotide sequence: TGTGCCAGCAGCTCAGACAGGGGACCAGCCCAGCCCCAGCATTTT.

The chain has TRBV5-1 and TRBJ2-3; 7 nucleotides align to TRBD1. CDR1 SGHRS and CDR2 YFSETQ come from the germline V gene. V lost 0 bases, J lost 0 bases, and 4 bases stayed unmatched. This CDR3 contains 16 residues. The CDR3 DNA reads TGCGCCAGCAGCTTGGACAGGGGCACTAGCACAGATACGCAGTATTTT. Encoded protein: CASSLDRGTSTDTQYF.

V and J are TRBV12-5 and TRBJ1-1; 7 nucleotides align to TRBD1. Unmatched junction bases numbered 7, after V lost 6 bases and J lost 0 bases. The germline V gene has CDR1 LGHNT and CDR2 FRNRAP. The length of the CDR3 is 15 residues. CDR3 protein: CASGQDRAMNTEAFF. The CDR3 DNA reads as TGTGCTAGTGGCCAAGACAGGGCCATGAACACTGAAGCTTTCTTT.

V and J are TRBV2 and TRBJ2-6; the match to TRBD1 covers 8 bases. V was clipped by 4 bases and J by 1 base; unmatched bases: 3. CDR1 is SNHLY and CDR2 is FYNNEI in the germline V gene. The CDR3 covers 16 residues. The CDR3 protein is CASSGDRLSGANVLTF. The CDR3 DNA reads TGTGCCAGCAGTGGGGACAGGTTATCTGGGGCCAACGTCCTGACTTTC.

The J gene is TRBJ2-2, the V gene TRBV3-1 (or the pseudogene TRBV3-2); no definite D call. CDR1 is LGHDT and CDR2 is YNNKEL in the germline V gene (reference sequence). This CDR3 contains 13 residues. The V and J ends lost 1 base and 7 bases respectively, with 7 bases between them. This CDR3 reads CASSQVGSGELFF. As DNA, the CDR3 is TGTGCCAGCAGCCAAGTGGGTAGCGGGGAGCTGTTTTTT.

The V call is TRBV7-2, the J call TRBJ2-7; no definite D call. CDR1 SGHTA and CDR2 FQGNSA come from the germline V gene. Trimming removed 1 base from V and 3 bases from J, with 13 bases in between. CDR3 size: 15 residues. The DNA for the CDR3 is TGTGCCAGCAGCTTAGAGACCGCGTCCAACTACGAGCAGTACTTC. Translation gives CASSLETASNYEQYF.

The genes are TRBV19 and TRBJ2-7; D might be TRBD1 (6 bases). CDR3 length equals 11 residues. Trimming removed 10 bases at V and 6 bases at J, with 13 bases between. Per germline, CDR1 LNHDA and CDR2 SQIVND (reference sequence). In DNA form, the CDR3 reads TGTGCCACAGGGGCCACGGTCGAGCAGTACTTC. The encoded protein is CATGATVEQYF.

The V gene is TRBV4-3, the J gene TRBJ1-2, with 10 bases fitting TRBD1. The CDR3 loop spans 15 amino acids. In germline, CDR1 is LGHNA, CDR2 YSLEER. With V trimmed by 4 bases and J by 4 bases, 6 bases remained unmatched. The CDR3 here is CASSRGQGGAYGYTF. The CDR3 DNA reads TGCGCCAGCAGCCGAGGACAGGGGGGCGCCTATGGCTACACCTTC.

The chain is built from TRBV5-5 and TRBJ2-7; D not certain. V lost 2 bases to trimming and J lost 1 base, with 22 bases between them. The CDR3 runs to 18 residues. Germline CDR1 SGHKS, CDR2 YYEKEE (reference sequence). In DNA, the CDR3 is TGTGCCAGCAGCTTTCGTTCCTTAGGAACTGTCACGTCCTACGAGCAGTACTTC. It codes for CASSFRSLGTVTSYEQYF.

This chain uses TRBV19 with TRBJ1-1; a weak D match, TRBD1 (6 bases). Trimming stripped 6 bases from V and 1 base from J, with 12 bases between. Per the germline V gene, CDR1 is LNHDA and CDR2 is SQIVND (reference sequence). The CDR3 extends over 14 amino acids. CDR3 residues: CASRFRGPNTEAFF. The CDR3 DNA is TGTGCCAGTAGGTTCAGGGGACCGAACACTGAAGCTTTCTTT.